This T cell receptor (beta chain) is drawn from a study of post-analysis software for immune sequencing data. Study results and limitations: Four to six TRBV segments were significantly more frequent in patients than in controls. TRBV5-6, TRBV5-1 and TRBV20-1 were among these segments.

This clonotype was seen only a few times. Its matching antigen is unknown. Carried by the TCR beta cDNA libraries were unique molecular identifiers. A single record per CDR3 protein comes from TCRdb applying MiXCR to the PCR reads. The sample shows hundreds of thousands of distinct CDR3 sequences, around 40% of them seen only once. CDR1 is SNHLY and CDR2 is FYNNEI in the germline V gene. The CDR3 extends over 10 amino acids. Sequences were obtained from blood. This receptor was identified in a girl aged 10-17 years with multiple sclerosis. This chain uses TRBV2 with TRBJ2-5; weak D call: TRBD2 (7 bases). The better agreement between TRBJ2-7 and the DNA end casts doubt on the J call. CDR3 loop: CARGGREQYF. For the CDR3, the DNA is TGTGCCAGGGGGGGGCGCGAGCAGTACTTC.